This record looks at one T cell receptor (beta chain) sequence and its context. Which antigen it targets is not known. Base-call qualities are not available, and no considerably larger clone is one nucleotide away. Receptors were amplified or captured by the immunoSEQ multiplex PCR assay. What TCRdb holds here is the immuneACCESS table cut down to in-frame rearrangements. Part of the clones is not present; checked against another copy, under half of the missing clones reflect an unresolved V gene, and the others are unexplained. Within this sample are some 120,000 clones, with 86% of them counted one time only. The ten top clones hold about 13% of the sample. The record originates from a study of PD-1 blockade in mismatch repair-deficient tumors (dated 2017 in TCRdb). Looking at the study overall: Between late 2013 and late 2016, 86 consecutive patients with some 12 mismatch repair-deficient cancer types, all previously treated and progressing, were enrolled in the trial. Tumor-associated T cell clones in the peripheral blood of patients responding to PD-1 blockade were tracked using deep sequencing of TCR CDR3 regions.

For every enrolled patient, mismatch repair deficiency was confirmed by either polymerase chain reaction or immunohistochemistry. TCR sequencing was carried out for a few patients who responded to pembrolizumab therapy. In the phase II trial, pembrolizumab PD-1 blockade was tested prospectively in advanced mismatch repair-deficient cancers, no matter which tissue of origin the cancers came from. Peripheral blood T cell samples were gathered serially, both before PD-1 blockade started and at multiple time points afterward. The timing of each blood sample was reported as weeks after the first dose of pembrolizumab. Overall study results and their limits: Tumor-resident clones, often undetectable in blood before treatment, expanded rapidly after pembrolizumab and then contracted, generally before radiologic responses.

From a lookup of the germline V gene (reference sequence), CDR1 and CDR2 are SGHNT and YYREEE. Including cysteine and phenylalanine, the CDR3 has 17 amino acids. The kept DNA is CDR3 alone, 51 bases in frame from the first base. Trimming removed 0 bases from V and 4 bases from J; the gene matches leave 8 bases unexplained. This receptor was taken from an adult with mismatch repair-deficient cancer. The chain links TRBV5-4 with TRBJ2-7, and TRBD2 aligns with 12 junction nucleotides. Here the sequenced sample was peripheral blood, taken 44 weeks after starting pembrolizumab. The CDR3 sequence is CASSLDTSGRLKYEQYF. The DNA sequence follows: TGTGCCAGCAGCTTGGATACTAGCGGGAGGCTCAAGTACGAGCAGTACTTC.